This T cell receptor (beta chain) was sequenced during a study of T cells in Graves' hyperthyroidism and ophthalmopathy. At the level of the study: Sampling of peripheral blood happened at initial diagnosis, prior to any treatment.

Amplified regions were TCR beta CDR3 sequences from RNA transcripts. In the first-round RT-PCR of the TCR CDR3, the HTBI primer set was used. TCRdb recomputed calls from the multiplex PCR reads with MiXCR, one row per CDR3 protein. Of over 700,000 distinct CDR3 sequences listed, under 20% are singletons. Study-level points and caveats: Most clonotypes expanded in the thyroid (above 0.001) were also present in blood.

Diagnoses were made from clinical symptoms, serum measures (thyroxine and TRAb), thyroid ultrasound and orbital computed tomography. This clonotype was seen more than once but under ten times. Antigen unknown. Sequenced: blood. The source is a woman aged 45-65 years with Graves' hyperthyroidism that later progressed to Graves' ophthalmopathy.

The CDR3 is CASSSKTEITDTQYF. The CDR3 DNA sequence: TGTGCCAGCAGCTCCAAGACGGAGATCACAGATACGCAGTATTTT. The chain recombines TRBV13 with TRBJ2-3, with D hard to call. Deletions cut 4 bases from V and 2 bases from J, with 13 bases between. Germline-derived CDR1 and CDR2 are PRHDT and FYEKMQ (reference sequence). This CDR3 has 15 residues. Full variable domain (outside the CDR3, taken from reference TRBV13 and TRBJ2-3): AAGVIQSPRHLIKEKRETATLKCYPIPRHDTVYWYQQGPGQDPQFLISFYEKMQSDKGSIPDRFSAQQFSDYHSELNMSSLELGDSALYFCASSSKTEITDTQYFGPGTRLTVL.